The 2 T cell receptor beta chains below were found in one sample sequenced in a study of blood T cell repertoires in COVID-19 (TCRdb year 2020). Library creation used the immunoSEQ multiplex PCR assay. TCRdb holds this immuneACCESS table with in-frame rearrangements only. Some clones are missing; in checked studies, unresolved V genes explain under half, and the rest has no known cause. Within this sample are about 240,000 clones, with around 87% of them counted one time only. The ten largest account for less than 8.5% of the sample. Sequences were obtained from peripheral blood. The source of these receptors is a woman in her 70s with active or convalescent COVID-19.

The chain is built from TRBV2 and TRBJ2-1; D possibly corresponds to TRBD2 (6 bases). CDR1 and CDR2 from the germline V gene are SNHLY and FYNNEI. The CDR3 loop spans 17 amino acids. V was clipped by 1 base and J by 8 bases, with 21 bases between them. This CDR3 is CASSEGGTSRRVDEQFF. CDR3 nucleotides: TGTGCCAGCAGTGAAGGCGGGACCTCCCGTCGCGTCGATGAGCAGTTCTTC.

The rearrangement joins TRBV5-4 to TRBJ2-7, with D maybe TRBD1 (5 bases). Germline CDR1 is SGHNT and CDR2 is YYREEE (reference sequence). Trimming shortened V by 3 bases and J by 0 bases, and 10 bases separated the two germline ends. The CDR3 consists of 14 residues. CDR3 sequence (DNA): TGTGCCAGCAGCTGGACAATGAGCTCCTACGAGCAGTACTTC. This sequence encodes CASSWTMSSYEQYF.